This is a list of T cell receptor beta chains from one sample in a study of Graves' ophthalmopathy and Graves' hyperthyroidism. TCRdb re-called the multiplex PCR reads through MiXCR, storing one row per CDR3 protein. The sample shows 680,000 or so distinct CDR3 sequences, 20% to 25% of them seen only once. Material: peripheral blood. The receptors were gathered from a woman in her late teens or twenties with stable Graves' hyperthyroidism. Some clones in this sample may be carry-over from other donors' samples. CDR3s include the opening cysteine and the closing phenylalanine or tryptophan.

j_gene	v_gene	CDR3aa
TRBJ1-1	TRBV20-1	CSVLGQGRTEAFF
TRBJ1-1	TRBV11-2	CASSPRTVTEAFF
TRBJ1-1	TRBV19	CASTAGEDTEAFF
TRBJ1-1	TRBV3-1	CASSQTPQYTEAFF
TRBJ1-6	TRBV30	CAWSVPGRSAGNSPLHF
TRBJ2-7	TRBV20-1	CSARGVAYEQYF
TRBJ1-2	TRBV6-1	CASKAAAAGYTF
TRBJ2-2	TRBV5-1	CATEGATGELFF
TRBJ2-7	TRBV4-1	CASSQQTPGYEQYF
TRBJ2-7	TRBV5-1	CASSVGLAGVEQYF
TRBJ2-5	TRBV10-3	CAISGAGDFQETKYF
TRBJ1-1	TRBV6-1	CVSSESAGYTEAFF
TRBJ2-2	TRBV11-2	CASSLRTANTGELFF
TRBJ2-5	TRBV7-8	CASSLISRRETQYF
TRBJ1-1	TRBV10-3	CAIRGSTGMNTEAFF
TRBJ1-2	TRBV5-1	CASTSRVEDYGYTF
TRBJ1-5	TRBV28	CASSLRGVYSNQPQHF
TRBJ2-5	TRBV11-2	CASSGSGQETQYF
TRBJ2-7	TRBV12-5	CASGLNGEKPYEQYF
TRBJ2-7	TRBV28	CASSLPASMGYEQYF
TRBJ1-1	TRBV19	CASSPPLGTEAFF
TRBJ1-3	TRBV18	CASSRDSLFSGNTIYF
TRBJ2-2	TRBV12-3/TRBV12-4	CASSPLAGGPTGELFF
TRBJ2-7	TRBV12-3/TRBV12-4	CASSSLAGAYEQYF
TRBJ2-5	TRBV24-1	CATSDPGHGPETQYF
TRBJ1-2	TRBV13	CASTDLTYGYTF
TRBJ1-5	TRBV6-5	CASSSSLGAYSNQPQHF
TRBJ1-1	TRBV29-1	CSGASGSTEAFF
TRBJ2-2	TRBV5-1	CASSSGQGKAGELFF
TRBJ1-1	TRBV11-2	CASRTPGFDPEAFF
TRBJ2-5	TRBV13	CASSPGTGVLMETQYF
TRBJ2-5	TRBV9	CASSDRAGGGITTSRETQYF
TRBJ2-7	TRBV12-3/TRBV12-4	CASSPTGGTYVQYF
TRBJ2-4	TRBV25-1	CASSDLRQEWETKYF
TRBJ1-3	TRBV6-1	CASSGPGQGLTGNTIYF
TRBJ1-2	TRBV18	CASSSAGANYGYTF
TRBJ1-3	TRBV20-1	CSANGRLNSGNTIYF
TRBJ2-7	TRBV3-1	CASSQVGRGAVEQYF
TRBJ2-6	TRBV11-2	CASSAISGANVLTF
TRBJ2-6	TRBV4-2	CASSLPTGSGPNSGANVLTF
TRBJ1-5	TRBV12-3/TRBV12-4	CASSSGTGSNQPQHF
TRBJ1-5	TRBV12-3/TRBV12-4	CASTRGGVQPQHF
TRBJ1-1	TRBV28	CASSLSHLGQGEAFF
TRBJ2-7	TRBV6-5	CASSPRQGIYEQYF
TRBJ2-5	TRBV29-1	CSVDWTSGRLETQYF
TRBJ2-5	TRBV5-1	CASSRATGTQETQYF
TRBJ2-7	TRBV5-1	CASSLVLDGYEQYF